A selection of T cell receptor beta chains follows, all from one sample in a study of blood T cell repertoires in COVID-19. The protocol was immunoSEQ multiplex PCR, while the TCRdb copy is restricted to in-frame clones and leaves out a portion. Of some 80,000 clones listed, approximately 89% are singletons. The sample consisted of peripheral blood. The origin of the receptors is a man between 50 and 59 years old with active or convalescent COVID-19. Both conserved end residues are part of each CDR3. The D gene is left open where the match is weak. Clone size is given for some rows only: seen once, a few or many times, or a class if the clone is expanded.

>.|TRBD1|TRBJ1-1|TRBV11-3
CASSQGQGFENTEAFF
TGTGCCAGCAGCCAGGGACAGGGGTTCGAGAACACTGAAGCTTTCTTT
>.|.|TRBJ2-7|TRBV28
CASRGTSDYEQYF
TGTGCCAGCAGGGGGACATCCGACTACGAGCAGTACTTC
>.|.|TRBJ2-5|TRBV28
CASSSPQVQETQYF
TGTGCCAGCAGTTCCCCCCAGGTCCAAGAGACCCAGTACTTC
>.|.|TRBJ1-1|TRBV6-2/TRBV6-3
CASIPFAPSGKAFF
TGTGCCAGCATCCCCTTCGCCCCCTCCGGGAAAGCTTTCTTT
>.|.|TRBJ2-2|TRBV2
CASSAITGIGELFF
TGTGCCAGCAGTGCCATCACAGGGATCGGGGAGCTGTTTTTT
>.|TRBD2|TRBJ2-2|TRBV11-3
CASSRRGEDTGELFF
TGTGCCAGCAGTAGACGGGGGGAAGACACCGGGGAGCTGTTTTTT
>.|.|TRBJ2-2|TRBV7-2
CASSHEVGELFF
TGTGCCAGCAGCCACGAGGTCGGGGAGCTGTTTTTT
>few|.|TRBJ2-7|TRBV24-1
CATSDGARYEQYF
TGTGCCACCAGTGATGGGGCGCGCTACGAGCAGTACTTC
>.|TRBD1|TRBJ1-5|TRBV6-5
CASRGQAGGQPQHF
TGTGCCAGCAGGGGACAGGCCGGGGGTCAGCCCCAGCATTTT
>.|.|TRBJ1-1|TRBV14
CASSPYTNTEAFF
TGTGCCAGCAGCCCCTATACGAACACTGAAGCTTTCTTT
>.|TRBD1|TRBJ1-2|TRBV18
CASSLSGQGAEGYTF
TGTGCCAGCTCCCTCTCCGGACAGGGGGCTGAGGGCTACACCTTC
>.|.|TRBJ1-5|TRBV19
CASSIQGSKPQHF
TGTGCCAGTAGTATACAGGGTAGCAAGCCCCAGCATTTT
>.|.|TRBJ2-2|TRBV7-7
CASSPGDTQAGELFF
TGTGCCAGCAGCCCAGGGGACACGCAGGCCGGGGAGCTGTTTTTT
>.|.|TRBJ2-5|TRBV18
CASSTQDSQETQYF
TGTGCCAGCTCTACCCAAGACAGTCAAGAGACCCAGTACTTC
>.|TRBD1|TRBJ1-4|TRBV28
CASSTPGTGSEKLFF
TGTGCCAGCAGTACCCCCGGGACAGGGTCTGAAAAACTGTTTTTT
>.|.|TRBJ1-2|TRBV29-1
CSIDDRRFITF
TGCAGCATTGATGACAGAAGGTTTATCACCTTC
>.|.|TRBJ1-6|TRBV27
CASSLEVTGSSYNSPLHF
TGTGCCAGCAGTTTAGAAGTCACAGGTAGCTCCTATAATTCACCCCTCCACTTT
>.|.|TRBJ2-4|TRBV3-1/TRBV3-2
CASSQETRDIQYF
TGTGCCAGCAGCCAAGAAACTAGGGACATTCAGTACTTC
>.|TRBD2|TRBJ2-2|TRBV9
CASSVGDYWNTGELFF
TGTGCCAGCAGCGTAGGGGACTATTGGAACACCGGGGAGCTGTTTTTT
>.|.|TRBJ2-7|TRBV19
CASSTHEQYF
TGTGCCAGTAGTACTCACGAGCAGTACTTC
>.|TRBD2|TRBJ2-1|TRBV4-1
CASSRDYYSYNEQFF
TGCGCCAGCAGCCGGGACTACTACTCCTACAATGAGCAGTTCTTC
>.|.|TRBJ2-2|TRBV2
CASSGQVTGELFF
TGTGCCAGCAGTGGACAGGTCACCGGGGAGCTGTTTTTT
>.|.|TRBJ2-1|TRBV30
CAWSVGAVEQFF
TGTGCCTGGAGTGTGGGGGCGGTTGAGCAGTTCTTC
>.|TRBD2|TRBJ2-3|TRBV5-4
CASSGGQTSDGSDTQYF
TGTGCCAGCAGCGGTGGGCAGACTAGCGACGGTTCAGATACGCAGTATTTT
>.|.|TRBJ1-5|TRBV5-5
CASSLDPGSNQPQHF
TGTGCCAGCAGCCTGGACCCGGGGAGCAATCAGCCCCAGCATTTT
>.|.|TRBJ1-1|TRBV4-1
CASRGPLMNTEAFF
TGCGCCAGCAGGGGGCCGCTTATGAACACTGAAGCTTTCTTT
>.|TRBD1|TRBJ2-6|TRBV5-1
CASSRGQVGGANVLTF
TGCGCCAGCAGCCGGGGACAGGTCGGTGGGGCCAACGTCCTGACTTTC
>.|TRBD1|TRBJ2-6|TRBV7-8
CASSLQGTGRGSGANVLTF
TGTGCCAGCAGCTTACAAGGGACAGGGAGAGGCTCTGGGGCCAACGTCCTGACTTTC
>.|.|TRBJ1-1|TRBV18
CASSPPAGNTEAFF
TGTGCCAGCTCACCACCGGCAGGGAACACTGAAGCTTTCTTT
>.|.|TRBJ2-1|TRBV19
CASSIRGNSYNEQFF
TGTGCCAGTAGTATTCGGGGAAACTCCTACAATGAGCAGTTCTTC
>.|.|TRBJ2-7|TRBV12-3/TRBV12-4
CASSSQGSYEQYF
TGTGCCAGCAGTTCGCAGGGATCCTACGAGCAGTACTTC
>once|TRBD1|TRBJ2-2|TRBV10-3
CAIMRGRDTGELFF
TGTGCCATCATGAGGGGGCGAGACACCGGGGAGCTGTTTTTT
>.|.|TRBJ2-6|TRBV30
CAWSSSGANVLTF
TGTGCCTGGAGCAGCTCTGGGGCCAACGTCCTGACTTTC
>.|TRBD1|TRBJ1-5|TRBV19
CASTGTGGGQPQHF
TGTGCCAGTACCGGGACAGGGGGCGGACAGCCCCAGCATTTT
>few|TRBD1|TRBJ2-7|TRBV28
CASSSLQGVSYEQYF
TGTGCCAGCAGTTCTCTACAGGGGGTCTCCTACGAGCAGTACTTC
>.|.|TRBJ1-3|TRBV12-3/TRBV12-4
CASSYFSGNTIYF
TGTGCCAGCAGCTATTTCTCTGGAAACACCATATATTTT
>.|.|TRBJ2-2|TRBV10-1
CASSESGGGEEKNTGELFF
TGCGCCAGCAGTGAGTCCGGAGGCGGGGAAGAAAAGAACACCGGGGAGCTGTTTTTT
>.|.|TRBJ1-2|TRBV25-1
CASTHSAGSNYGYTF
TGTGCCAGCACTCATTCCGCAGGGTCTAACTATGGCTACACCTTC
>.|TRBD2|TRBJ2-1|TRBV5-1
CASSLAGGRYNEQFF
TGCGCCAGCAGCTTGGCGGGGGGGCGGTACAATGAGCAGTTCTTC
>.|.|TRBJ2-3|TRBV7-9
CASSFGQYTDTQYF
TGTGCCAGCAGCTTCGGACAGTACACAGATACGCAGTATTTT
>.|TRBD2|TRBJ2-3|TRBV7-9
CASSLLAGGNTDTQYF
TGTGCCAGCAGCCTGCTAGCGGGGGGAAACACAGATACGCAGTATTTT
>.|TRBD1|TRBJ1-4|TRBV14
CASSPRGRAEKLFF
TGTGCCAGCAGCCCGAGGGGGCGCGCTGAAAAACTGTTTTTT
>.|TRBD1|TRBJ2-5|TRBV7-9
CASSLTGGDETQYF
TGTGCCAGCAGCTTAACAGGGGGTGACGAGACCCAGTACTTC
>once|.|TRBJ1-5|TRBV28
CASSFADQPQHF
TGTGCCAGCAGTTTCGCGGATCAGCCCCAGCATTTT
>.|TRBD1|TRBJ1-1|TRBV2
CASRLTGTGIGAFF
TGTGCCAGCAGGTTAACCGGGACAGGGATCGGGGCTTTCTTT
>once|TRBD1|TRBJ1-1|TRBV11-2
CASSRTGAEDTEAFF
TGTGCCAGCAGCCGCACAGGGGCCGAGGACACTGAAGCTTTCTTT
>.|TRBD1|TRBJ1-6|TRBV28
CASSLGQGNSPLHF
TGTGCCAGCAGTTTAGGACAGGGTAATTCACCCCTCCACTTT
>once|TRBD2|TRBJ2-5|TRBV28
CASSFGTRRETQYF
TGTGCCAGCAGTTTCGGGACTAGGCGGGAGACCCAGTACTTC
>.|TRBD1|TRBJ1-1|TRBV5-1
CASSLGGPSTGIVTEAFF
TGCGCCAGCAGCTTGGGGGGGCCGTCGACAGGGATTGTGACTGAAGCTTTCTTT
>.|.|TRBJ2-3|TRBV3-1/TRBV3-2
CASSPFSTDTQYF
TGTGCCAGCAGCCCCTTCAGTACAGATACGCAGTATTTT
>.|.|TRBJ1-2|TRBV5-1
CASSEGQSSYGYTF
TGCGCCAGCAGCGAGGGCCAGAGCTCCTATGGCTACACCTTC
>once|TRBD1|TRBJ1-4|TRBV6-5
CASITGGNEKLFF
TGTGCCAGCATAACAGGGGGTAATGAAAAACTGTTTTTT
>.|.|TRBJ2-5|TRBV6-1
CASSEHRGQETQYF
TGTGCCAGCAGTGAACACCGCGGCCAAGAGACCCAGTACTTC
>once|.|TRBJ1-4|TRBV4-3
CASSQDPPGANEKLFF
TGCGCCAGCAGCCAAGATCCGCCAGGGGCTAATGAAAAACTGTTTTTT